This is a list of T cell receptor beta chains from one sample in a study of T cell responses to AZD1222 COVID-19 vaccine. Sequencing used immunoSEQ multiplex PCR; TCRdb keeps in-frame clones, though not all of them. The sample lists roughly 80,000 clones, over 75% occurring once. The sequencing used peripheral blood, collected 28 days after the second AZD1222 dose. All receptors come from an adult who received the AZD1222 COVID-19 vaccine. Each CDR3 is given with its conserved first and last residue. Each record gives: D gene, CDR3 length, V gene, clone size, J gene, CDR3 protein, CDR3 DNA. D genes are given only for firm matches. A row's size may be missing; if present it is once, few, many or a size class.

D: -
length: 16
V: TRBV5-1
size: -
J: TRBJ1-2
CDR3: CASSSGRTSIMDGYTF
DNA: TGCGCCAGCAGCTCGGGGAGGACGTCTATTATGGATGGCTACACCTTC

D: -
length: 14
V: TRBV11-2
size: -
J: TRBJ2-1
CDR3: CASTSTGSENEQFF
DNA: TGTGCCAGCACGTCGACCGGGAGTGAGAATGAGCAGTTCTTC

D: -
length: 15
V: TRBV25-1
size: -
J: TRBJ1-6
CDR3: CASEGSHSYNSPLHF
DNA: TGTGCCAGCGAGGGCAGCCACAGTTATAATTCACCCCTCCACTTT

D: TRBD2
length: 15
V: TRBV7-3
size: -
J: TRBJ2-1
CDR3: CASASGTSGDNEQFF
DNA: TGTGCCAGCGCGTCCGGGACTAGCGGGGACAATGAGCAGTTCTTC

D: -
length: 16
V: TRBV19
size: once
J: TRBJ1-2
CDR3: CASSINRRDGPSGYTF
DNA: TGTGCCAGTAGTATAAACCGCCGGGACGGCCCCTCGGGCTACACCTTC

D: -
length: 13
V: TRBV12-3/TRBV12-4
size: -
J: TRBJ1-3
CDR3: CASSRAAGNTIYF
DNA: TGTGCCAGCAGTCGGGCAGCTGGAAACACCATATATTTT

D: -
length: 13
V: TRBV28
size: -
J: TRBJ1-2
CDR3: CASSLLRRDGYTF
DNA: TGTGCCAGCAGTTTATTGCGGAGGGACGGCTACACCTTC

D: -
length: 16
V: TRBV3-1/TRBV3-2
size: -
J: TRBJ1-1
CDR3: CASSQVGGTLNTEAFF
DNA: TGTGCCAGCAGCCAAGTCGGAGGGACCCTTAACACTGAAGCTTTCTTT

D: TRBD1
length: 14
V: TRBV19
size: -
J: TRBJ2-7
CDR3: CASSIALRGREQYF
DNA: TGTGCCAGTAGTATAGCTCTCAGGGGGCGCGAGCAGTACTTC

D: -
length: 12
V: TRBV9
size: few
J: TRBJ2-3
CDR3: CASSPYSDTQYF
DNA: TGTGCCAGCAGCCCCTACTCAGATACGCAGTATTTT

D: TRBD1
length: 14
V: TRBV28
size: few
J: TRBJ2-7
CDR3: CASTKRRDRDEQYF
DNA: TGTGCCAGCACAAAAAGGCGGGACAGGGACGAGCAGTACTTC

D: -
length: 12
V: TRBV19
size: -
J: TRBJ1-1
CDR3: CASSASLAAAFF
DNA: TGTGCCAGTAGTGCAAGCTTGGCGGCGGCTTTCTTT

D: TRBD1
length: 15
V: TRBV30
size: -
J: TRBJ1-4
CDR3: CAWSVPGQGGEKLFF
DNA: TGTGCCTGGAGTGTACCGGGACAGGGTGGTGAAAAACTGTTTTTT

D: -
length: 12
V: TRBV5-1
size: -
J: TRBJ2-2
CDR3: CASSSGVGELFF
DNA: TGCGCCAGCAGCTCAGGGGTGGGGGAGCTGTTTTTT

D: -
length: 17
V: TRBV4-2
size: -
J: TRBJ2-6
CDR3: CASSQEIRGFGANVLTF
DNA: TGTGCCAGCAGCCAAGAAATTCGGGGCTTTGGGGCCAACGTCCTGACTTTC

D: -
length: 12
V: TRBV12-3/TRBV12-4
size: -
J: TRBJ1-2
CDR3: CASSFLTYGYTF
DNA: TGTGCCAGCAGTTTTCTGACCTATGGCTACACCTTC

D: -
length: 12
V: TRBV7-9
size: -
J: TRBJ1-1
CDR3: CASGRMNTEAFF
DNA: TGTGCCAGCGGCAGAATGAACACTGAAGCTTTCTTT

D: -
length: 14
V: TRBV3-1/TRBV3-2
size: once
J: TRBJ1-5
CDR3: CASSRGLSNQPQHF
DNA: TGTGCCAGCAGCCGAGGGTTGAGCAATCAGCCCCAGCATTTT

D: -
length: 16
V: TRBV6-8
size: -
J: TRBJ2-1
CDR3: CARARNKEVGGNEQFF
DNA: TGTGCCAGAGCTCGCAATAAAGAAGTAGGCGGCAATGAGCAGTTCTTC

D: -
length: 12
V: TRBV7-2
size: few
J: TRBJ1-5
CDR3: CASSLTGKPQHF
DNA: TGTGCCAGCAGCTTAACGGGAAAGCCCCAGCATTTT

D: TRBD1
length: 14
V: TRBV27
size: -
J: TRBJ1-2
CDR3: CASSRHGQAFGYTF
DNA: TGTGCCAGCAGTCGGCATGGACAGGCGTTTGGCTACACCTTC

D: -
length: 15
V: TRBV6-6
size: -
J: TRBJ1-5
CDR3: CASSRQAYSNQPQHF
DNA: TGTGCCAGCAGTAGACAGGCTTATAGCAATCAGCCCCAGCATTTT

D: TRBD1
length: 16
V: TRBV19
size: -
J: TRBJ1-5
CDR3: CASSLTGGTSNQPQHF
DNA: TGTGCCAGTAGTTTGACAGGGGGCACGAGCAATCAGCCCCAGCATTTT

D: TRBD1
length: 19
V: TRBV19
size: -
J: TRBJ1-1
CDR3: CASSIIPGGILPANTEAFF
DNA: TGTGCCAGTAGTATTATTCCAGGGGGCATTTTACCCGCGAACACTGAAGCTTTCTTT

D: TRBD1
length: 13
V: TRBV12-3/TRBV12-4
size: -
J: TRBJ2-3
CDR3: CASSRLQGDTQYF
DNA: TGTGCCAGCAGTCGTTTACAGGGGGATACGCAGTATTTT

D: -
length: 13
V: TRBV5-1
size: -
J: TRBJ2-7
CDR3: CASSLAIPGEQYF
DNA: TGCGCCAGCAGCTTGGCTATCCCGGGGGAGCAGTACTTC

D: TRBD2
length: 18
V: TRBV27
size: -
J: TRBJ2-1
CDR3: CASSLRLAGGGPYNEQFF
DNA: TGTGCCAGCAGTTTACGGCTAGCGGGAGGAGGCCCCTACAATGAGCAGTTCTTC

D: -
length: 13
V: TRBV7-8
size: -
J: TRBJ2-1
CDR3: CASSLGFRGEQFF
DNA: TGTGCCAGCAGCTTAGGTTTTCGTGGCGAGCAGTTCTTC

D: -
length: 13
V: TRBV11-3
size: once
J: TRBJ1-3
CDR3: CASSSSGWNTIYF
DNA: TGTGCCAGCAGCTCCTCAGGGTGGAACACCATATATTTT

D: TRBD1
length: 13
V: TRBV30
size: -
J: TRBJ1-2
CDR3: CAWSPGQGSGYTF
DNA: TGTGCCTGGAGCCCGGGACAGGGGAGCGGCTACACCTTC

D: -
length: 12
V: TRBV5-8
size: -
J: TRBJ2-7
CDR3: CARDDGNYEQYF
DNA: TGTGCCAGAGACGACGGAAACTACGAGCAGTACTTC

D: -
length: 15
V: TRBV28
size: once
J: TRBJ2-7
CDR3: CATTNQKGPPYEQYF
DNA: TGTGCCACCACCAACCAAAAGGGTCCACCCTACGAGCAGTACTTC

D: -
length: 13
V: TRBV11-3
size: -
J: TRBJ1-2
CDR3: CASSLGQIYGYTF
DNA: TGTGCCAGCAGCTTAGGGCAGATCTATGGCTACACCTTC

D: TRBD2
length: 16
V: TRBV7-8
size: -
J: TRBJ2-7
CDR3: CASSRASGTSVYEQYF
DNA: TGTGCCAGCAGCAGAGCCTCCGGGACTAGTGTCTACGAGCAGTACTTC

D: -
length: 13
V: TRBV24-1
size: -
J: TRBJ2-5
CDR3: CATSALPLGTQYF
DNA: TGTGCCACCAGTGCACTCCCGCTAGGGACCCAGTACTTC

D: TRBD2
length: 15
V: TRBV18
size: -
J: TRBJ2-1
CDR3: CASSPRAGGPNEQFF
DNA: TGTGCCAGCTCACCACGGGCGGGGGGGCCCAATGAGCAGTTCTTC

D: -
length: 15
V: TRBV9
size: -
J: TRBJ1-3
CDR3: CASSPQDGTGNTIYF
DNA: TGTGCCAGCAGCCCCCAAGACGGTACTGGAAACACCATATATTTT

D: TRBD1
length: 16
V: TRBV5-6
size: -
J: TRBJ2-1
CDR3: CASSLVGDRAGNEQFF
DNA: TGTGCCAGCAGCTTGGTCGGGGACAGGGCGGGCAATGAGCAGTTCTTC

D: TRBD2
length: 17
V: TRBV9
size: few
J: TRBJ2-2
CDR3: CASSVEAGAWNTGELFF
DNA: TGTGCCAGCAGCGTAGAAGCGGGGGCCTGGAACACCGGGGAGCTGTTTTTT

D: -
length: 14
V: TRBV6-5
size: -
J: TRBJ2-3
CDR3: CASSYSMTTDTQYF
DNA: TGTGCCAGCAGTTACTCCATGACCACAGATACGCAGTATTTT

D: -
length: 15
V: TRBV2
size: -
J: TRBJ2-3
CDR3: CASSEERVGTDTQYF
DNA: TGTGCCAGCAGTGAAGAAAGGGTGGGCACAGATACGCAGTATTTT

D: -
length: 15
V: TRBV11-3
size: -
J: TRBJ2-2
CDR3: CASSLDLRNTGELFF
DNA: TGTGCCAGCAGCTTAGATCTGAGGAACACCGGGGAGCTGTTTTTT

D: -
length: 16
V: TRBV7-3
size: -
J: TRBJ2-1
CDR3: CASSPRDGSSYNEQFF
DNA: TGTGCCAGCAGCCCCCGGGACGGAAGCTCCTACAATGAGCAGTTCTTC